The 9 T cell receptor beta chains in this list originate from one sample, sequenced in a study of shared clonotypes between healthy human individuals. TCRdb's table, derived via immunoSEQ multiplex PCR, lists solely in-frame clones and lacks some. This repertoire shows 100,000 or so clones, roughly 66% found once; its top ten account for approximately 24%. The sample was memory CD8+ T cells sorted from blood. The sample's subset: CD45RO+ cells pooled with CCR7-negative TemRA cells. The receptors derive from a woman aged 30 to 39 in good health.

The rearrangement joins TRBV30 to TRBJ2-5, with D unresolved. The DNA end lines up better with TRBJ2-7; the J call may be wrong. This CDR3 has 13 residues. The germline gives CDR1 GTSNPN, CDR2 SVGIG (reference sequence). The CDR3: CAWSPIETYEQYF. The CDR3 DNA follows: TGTGCCTGGAGTCCTATAGAGACCTACGAGCAGTACTTC.

The J gene is TRBJ1-5, the V gene TRBV4-1, with D perhaps matching TRBD1 (6 bases). Trimming took off 0 bases at V and 0 bases at J, with 9 bases between the two ends. This CDR3 contains 16 residues. Germline CDR1 MGHRA, CDR2 YSYEKL. CDR3 bases: TGCGCCAGCAGCCAAGAGGGGGGCCATAGCAATCAGCCCCAGCATTTT. Amino acid sequence: CASSQEGGHSNQPQHF.

This clone was observed once. The chain employs TRBV15 and TRBJ2-7; tentatively, D is TRBD1 or TRBD2 (5 bases each). The CDR3 extends over 13 amino acids. The germline V gene encodes CDR1 LNHNV and CDR2 YYDKDF (reference sequence). The V and J ends lost 8 bases and 7 bases respectively, with 18 bases between them. The CDR3 coding sequence is TGTGCCACCGGGAGTAGAAGGGGCTCGGAGCAGTACTTC. As protein: CATGSRRGSEQYF.

This CDR3 is CASSLGSGGMNTEAFF. CDR3 in DNA: TGTGCCAGCAGCTTAGGGTCAGGGGGCATGAACACTGAAGCTTTCTTT. The chain is built from TRBV7-9 and TRBJ1-1; TRBD1 matches 8 bases. CDR3 length: 16 amino acids. Germline V gene sequence: CDR1 SEHNR, CDR2 FQNEAQ (reference sequence). V trimming: 1 base; J trimming: 0 bases; junction bases outside the gene matches: 4.

V and J are TRBV15 and TRBJ2-6, with TRBD2 matching over 7 bases. Per the germline V gene, CDR1 is LNHNV and CDR2 is YYDKDF (reference sequence). This CDR3 contains 16 residues. V shed 7 bases, J shed 3 bases, and the junction held 9 bases outside the gene matches. CDR3 region: CATNRGGSFGANVLTF. The CDR3 nucleotides read TGTGCCACCAACCGGGGCGGGAGTTTTGGGGCCAACGTCCTGACTTTC.

This clone was seen at least ten times. The J gene is TRBJ2-1, the V gene TRBV19, with D unresolved. V gave up 7 bases and J gave up 3 bases, with 7 bases separating them. This CDR3 has 12 amino acids. CDR1 is LNHDA, CDR2 SQIVND, per germline (reference sequence). This CDR3 reads CASTTFYNEQFF. CDR3 coding DNA: TGTGCCAGTACCACCTTCTACAATGAGCAGTTCTTC.

Only a few counts were recorded for this clone. The rearrangement uses TRBV4-1 and TRBJ1-4, with a weak D call TRBD1 (5 bases). This CDR3 comprises 14 residues. Trimming removed 4 bases at V and 0 bases at J, with 6 bases between. The germline gives CDR1 MGHRA, CDR2 YSYEKL. The CDR3 bases are TGCGCCAGCAGCCGACAGACAACTAATGAAAAACTGTTTTTT. Translating gives CASSRQTTNEKLFF.

As regards this clone: Possible read error: a much larger clone is one base away. Additional DNA sequences in this sample encode the identical CDR3. The chain has TRBV7-2 and TRBJ2-5, with 9 bases matching TRBD2. J lost 6 bases, V lost 1 base, and 9 bases had no gene match. Per the germline V gene, CDR1 is SGHTA and CDR2 is FQGNSA. CDR3 length equals 16 residues. The CDR3 region is CASSLGGLAGSKTQYF. CDR3 DNA sequence: TGTGCCAGCAGCTTAGGGGGACTAGCCGGGAGCAAGACCCAGTACTTC.

V is TRBV6-1 and J is TRBJ1-1, with D possibly matching TRBD1 (5 bases). Germline loops: CDR1 MNHNS, CDR2 SASEGT. The ends were cut back, 7 bases at V and 1 base at J, with 13 bases in the middle. This CDR3 region has 14 residues. The CDR3 protein is CASIFIGGNTEAFF. CDR3 nucleotide sequence: TGTGCCAGCATCTTTATCGGGGGGAACACTGAAGCTTTCTTT.